The T cell receptor beta chain described here comes from a study of PD-1 blockade in classical Hodgkin lymphoma. Study-wide results and limits: By cycle point C4D1, TCR diversity had risen significantly in CD4+ cells (but not CD8+ cells). Later analyses included only patients treated at least 1 year post-ASCT. Complete responders showed a baseline diversity that resembled the diversity of newly diagnosed patients.

Of note for this clone: Antigen: not known.

Every single patient, without exception, relapsed after autologous stem cell transplantation, and brentuximab vedotin exposure varied. Best overall response was complete response, partial response or progressive disease in these relapsed/refractory classical Hodgkin lymphoma patients. Using immunoSEQ multiplex PCR, the repertoire was profiled, and TCRdb retains in-frame clones only, with some absent. This table has 20,000 to 25,000 clones, about 63% appearing once. This CDR3 has 15 amino acids. Germline V lookup: CDR1 MNHNS, CDR2 SASEGT. V shed 6 bases and J 4 bases; nucleotides not matched to a gene: 6.

The specimen was peripheral blood mononuclear cells (PBMCs), collected at baseline. The source is a human donor with classical Hodgkin lymphoma. The V call is TRBV6-1, the J call TRBJ1-6; TRBD1 matches at 7 bases. The CDR3 DNA is TGTGCCAGCAGATCCGGGACAGCTTATAATTCACCCCTCCACTTT. It specifies CASRSGTAYNSPLHF.